The 13 T cell receptor beta chains below all came from one sample that was sequenced in a study of monozygotic twins with inflammatory bowel disease. Following a re-call of the 5' RACE reads, TCRdb has one entry per CDR3 protein and lacks DNA. This repertoire comprises 300,000 to 450,000 distinct CDR3 sequences; its ten largest clones make up just over 2.5%. Material: blood. The receptor set was obtained from a human donor with ulcerative colitis or Crohn's disease, or a healthy co-twin of an affected twin (not recorded which).

The rearrangement joins TRBV7-2 to TRBJ2-1; the D call of TRBD2 rests on TCRdb alone, since no DNA is present to check it. CDR1 SGHTA and CDR2 FQGNSA come from the germline V gene. The CDR3 runs to 13 residues. The chain's CDR3 is CASSPGLAGPLFF.

The chain carries TRBV6-4 and TRBJ2-3; with no DNA, the TCRdb D assignment of TRBD2 cannot be verified. CDR1 is MRHNA, CDR2 SNTAGT, per germline. The CDR3 sequence is 16 residues long. The chain's CDR3 is CASSDSWGGPSDTQYF.

This chain uses TRBV6-2 or TRBV6-3 with TRBJ2-7; TCRdb proposes TRBD1, but this gene call is untestable without DNA. The CDR3 is made up of 15 amino acids. In germline, CDR1 is MNHEY, CDR2 SVGEGT. CDR3 protein: CASFWGRGPGDEQYF.

The chain couples TRBV7-9 to TRBJ1-2; TCRdb returns TRBD1, unconfirmable since there is no DNA. The CDR3 has 14 amino acids. Germline values: CDR1 SEHNR, CDR2 FQNEAQ (reference sequence). The CDR3 reads CASSSGTSRYGYTF.

The rearrangement uses TRBV7-2 and TRBJ2-1; TCRdb indicates TRBD1, and absent DNA this call remains unverified. The CDR3 length is 15 residues. The V gene's germline CDR1 is SGHTA and CDR2 FQGNSA. The CDR3 here is CASSLTGRRYNEQFF.

The chain joins TRBV12-5 to TRBJ2-1; the D gene TCRdb calls, TRBD1, cannot be checked with no DNA. The CDR3 has 15 residues. Germline assignment: CDR1 LGHNT and CDR2 FRNRAP. CDR3 sequence reads: CASGSWTGDYNEQFF.

The rearrangement uses TRBV12-3 or TRBV12-4 and TRBJ2-3; TCRdb selects TRBD1, and the lack of DNA leaves this call unchecked. There are 16 residues in the CDR3. The CDR3 sequence is CASSLWDRDSTDTQYF.

The chain couples TRBV12-3 or TRBV12-4 to TRBJ1-2; TCRdb picks TRBD1, but there is no DNA to check that call. The CDR3 contains 15 residues. CDR3 amino acids: CASSLPGRGVYGYTF.

The chain carries TRBV5-1 and TRBJ2-3; TCRdb returns TRBD2, unconfirmable since there is no DNA. Germline V gene sequence: CDR1 SGHRS, CDR2 YFSETQ. The CDR3 runs to 18 residues. The CDR3 region is CASSSTTSGGAAADTQYF.

This chain links TRBV7-2 with TRBJ2-2. The CDR3 is 14 amino acids. Germline CDR1 and CDR2: SGHTA and FQGNSA. CDR3 amino acids: CASSSHSKSGELFF.

This chain joins TRBV4-3 and TRBJ2-7; TCRdb calls TRBD2, which cannot be checked without DNA. Germline V gene lookup returns CDR1 LGHNA and CDR2 YSLEER. The CDR3 sequence is 15 residues long. CDR3 sequence: CASSQDTSGGYEQYF.

The chain is built from TRBV27 and TRBJ2-2; TCRdb's D gene call, TRBD1, goes unchecked for lack of DNA. Germline CDR1 reads MNHEY; CDR2 reads SMNVEV (reference sequence). This CDR3 region has 14 residues. The chain's CDR3 is CASSKTGGAGELFF.

This chain links TRBV29-1 with TRBJ2-7; with no DNA, the TCRdb D assignment of TRBD1 cannot be verified. The germline V gene has CDR1 SQVTM and CDR2 ANQGSEA. This CDR3 region has 14 residues. The CDR3 sequence is CSVEGRDRGYEQYF.